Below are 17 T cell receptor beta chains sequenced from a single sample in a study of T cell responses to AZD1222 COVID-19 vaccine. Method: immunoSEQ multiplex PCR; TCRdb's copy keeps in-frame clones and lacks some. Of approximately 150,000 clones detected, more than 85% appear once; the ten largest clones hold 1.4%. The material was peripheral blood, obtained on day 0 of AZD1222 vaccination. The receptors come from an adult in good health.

The DNA for the CDR3 is TGTGCCAGCAGCCGTGGGACAGCCTTCGGGCAGTACTTC. Protein product: CASSRGTAFGQYF. This sequence joins TRBV3-1 (or the pseudogene TRBV3-2) and TRBJ2-7; 7 nucleotides agree with TRBD1. In germline, CDR1 is LGHDT, CDR2 YNNKEL (reference sequence). The V gene end was trimmed by 4 bases and the J gene end by 9 bases; junction bases not matched to a gene: 9. The CDR3 length is 13 residues.

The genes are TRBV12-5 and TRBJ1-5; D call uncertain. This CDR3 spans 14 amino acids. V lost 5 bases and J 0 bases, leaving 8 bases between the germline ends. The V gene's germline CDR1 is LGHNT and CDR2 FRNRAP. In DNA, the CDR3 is TGTGCTAGTGGTCCACCCCATAGCAATCAGCCCCAGCATTTT. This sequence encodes CASGPPHSNQPQHF.

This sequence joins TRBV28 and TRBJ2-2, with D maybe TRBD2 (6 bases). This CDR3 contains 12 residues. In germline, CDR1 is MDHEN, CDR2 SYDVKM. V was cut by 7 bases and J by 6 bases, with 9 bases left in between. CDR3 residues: CASKEGPGELFF. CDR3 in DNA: TGTGCCAGCAAGGAGGGGCCCGGGGAGCTGTTTTTT.

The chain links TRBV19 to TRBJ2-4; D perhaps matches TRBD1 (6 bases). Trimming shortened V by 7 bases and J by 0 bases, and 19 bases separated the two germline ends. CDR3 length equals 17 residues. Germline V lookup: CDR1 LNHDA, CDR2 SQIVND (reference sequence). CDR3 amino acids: CASTSETGTLAKNIQYF. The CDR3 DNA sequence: TGTGCCAGTACCTCCGAGACGGGGACACTAGCCAAAAACATTCAGTACTTC.

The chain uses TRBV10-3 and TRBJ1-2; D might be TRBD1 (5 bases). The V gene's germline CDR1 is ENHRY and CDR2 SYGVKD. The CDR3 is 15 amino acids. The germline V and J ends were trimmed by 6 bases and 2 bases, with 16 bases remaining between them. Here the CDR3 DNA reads TGTGCCATCAGCCGTGGGGCGGCGGGGAACTATGGCTACACCTTC. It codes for CAISRGAAGNYGYTF.

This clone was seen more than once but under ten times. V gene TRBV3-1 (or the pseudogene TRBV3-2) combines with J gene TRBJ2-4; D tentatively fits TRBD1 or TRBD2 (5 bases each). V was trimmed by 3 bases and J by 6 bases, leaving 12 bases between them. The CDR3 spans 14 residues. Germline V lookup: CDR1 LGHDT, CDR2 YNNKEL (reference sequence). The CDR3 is CASSQTGAGNIQYF. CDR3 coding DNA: TGTGCCAGCAGCCAGACCGGGGCCGGAAACATTCAGTACTTC.

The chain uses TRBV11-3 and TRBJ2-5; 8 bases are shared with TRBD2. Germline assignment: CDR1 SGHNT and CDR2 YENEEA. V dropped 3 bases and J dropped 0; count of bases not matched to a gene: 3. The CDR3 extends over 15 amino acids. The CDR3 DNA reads TGTGCCAGCAGCTTGGGACTAGGGAACCAAGAGACCCAGTACTTC. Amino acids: CASSLGLGNQETQYF.

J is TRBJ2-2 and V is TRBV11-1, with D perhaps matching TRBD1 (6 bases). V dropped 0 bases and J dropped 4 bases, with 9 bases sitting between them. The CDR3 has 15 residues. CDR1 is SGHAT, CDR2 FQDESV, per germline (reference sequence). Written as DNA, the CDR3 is TGTGCCAGCAGCTTAGCGACAGGTAGCACCGGGGAGCTGTTTTTT. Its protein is CASSLATGSTGELFF. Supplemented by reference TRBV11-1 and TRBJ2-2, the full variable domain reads EAEVAQSPRYKITEKSQAVAFWCDPISGHATLYWYRQILGQGPELLVQFQDESVVDDSQLPKDRFSAERLKGVDSTLKIQPAELGDSAMYLCASSLATGSTGELFFGEGSRLTVL.

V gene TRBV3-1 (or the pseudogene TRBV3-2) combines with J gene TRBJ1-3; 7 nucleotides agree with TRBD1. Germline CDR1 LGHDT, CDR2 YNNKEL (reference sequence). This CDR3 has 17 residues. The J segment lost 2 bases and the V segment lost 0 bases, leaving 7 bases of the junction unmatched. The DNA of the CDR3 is TGTGCCAGCAGCCAAGAGACTCAGGGGGAGACTGGAAACACCATATATTTT. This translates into CASSQETQGETGNTIYF.

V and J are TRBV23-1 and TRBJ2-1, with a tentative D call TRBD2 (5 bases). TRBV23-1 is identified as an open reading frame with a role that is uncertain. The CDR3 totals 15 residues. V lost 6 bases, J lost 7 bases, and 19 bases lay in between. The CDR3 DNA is TGCGCCAGCAGACTACTAGAGCCAACCCAGAATGAGCAGTTCTTC. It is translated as CASRLLEPTQNEQFF.

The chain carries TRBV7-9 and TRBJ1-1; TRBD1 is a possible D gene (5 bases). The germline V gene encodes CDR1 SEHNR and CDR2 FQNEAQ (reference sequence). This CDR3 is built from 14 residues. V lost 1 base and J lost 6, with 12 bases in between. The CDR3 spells CASSLVRGVPEAFF. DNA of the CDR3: TGTGCCAGCAGCTTAGTCAGAGGGGTACCTGAAGCTTTCTTT.

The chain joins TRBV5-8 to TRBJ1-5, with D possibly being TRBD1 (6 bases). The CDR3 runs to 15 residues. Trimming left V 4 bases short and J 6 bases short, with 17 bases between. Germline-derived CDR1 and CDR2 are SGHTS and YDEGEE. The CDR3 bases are TGTGCCAGCAGCCTATACAGGGCGGGAGGTCAGCCCCAGCATTTT. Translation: CASSLYRAGGQPQHF.

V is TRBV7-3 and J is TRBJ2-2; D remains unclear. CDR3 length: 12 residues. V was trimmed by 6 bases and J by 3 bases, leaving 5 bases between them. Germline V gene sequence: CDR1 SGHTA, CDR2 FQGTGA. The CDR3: CASSPHTGELFF. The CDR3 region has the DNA TGTGCCAGCAGTCCACACACCGGGGAGCTGTTTTTT.

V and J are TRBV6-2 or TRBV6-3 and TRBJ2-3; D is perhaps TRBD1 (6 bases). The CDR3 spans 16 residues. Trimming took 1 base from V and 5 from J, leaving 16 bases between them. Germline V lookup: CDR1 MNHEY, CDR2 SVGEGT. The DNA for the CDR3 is TGTGCCAGCAGTTACTACGGCAGGGGAAGAAGAGATACGCAGTATTTT. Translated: CASSYYGRGRRDTQYF.

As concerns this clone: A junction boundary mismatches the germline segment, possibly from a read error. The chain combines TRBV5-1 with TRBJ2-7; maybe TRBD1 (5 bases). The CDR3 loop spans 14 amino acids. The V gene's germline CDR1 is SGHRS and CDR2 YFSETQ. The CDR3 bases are TGCGCCAGCAGCTTGAAGTTGGGGCCTCAGGGTGGCCACTTC. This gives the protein CASSLKLGPQGGHF.

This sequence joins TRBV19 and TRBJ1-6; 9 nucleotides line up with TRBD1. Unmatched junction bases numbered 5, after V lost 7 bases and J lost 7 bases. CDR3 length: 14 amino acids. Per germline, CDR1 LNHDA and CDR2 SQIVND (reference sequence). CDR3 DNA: TGTGCCAGTAACATTGGACAGGGGAATTCACCCCTCCACTTT. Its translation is CASNIGQGNSPLHF. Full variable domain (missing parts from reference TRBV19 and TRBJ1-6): DGGITQSPKYLFRKEGQNVTLSCEQNLNHDAMYWYRQDPGQGLRLIYYSQIVNDFQKGDIAEGYSVSREKKESFPLTVTSAQKNPTAFYLCASNIGQGNSPLHFGNGTRLTVT.

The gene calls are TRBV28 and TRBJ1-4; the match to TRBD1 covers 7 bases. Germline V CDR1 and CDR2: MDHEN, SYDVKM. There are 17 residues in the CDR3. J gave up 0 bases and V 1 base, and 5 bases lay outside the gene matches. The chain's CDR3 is CASSLLRGTATNEKLFF. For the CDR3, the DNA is TGTGCCAGCAGTTTATTGAGGGGGACAGCAACTAATGAAAAACTGTTTTTT. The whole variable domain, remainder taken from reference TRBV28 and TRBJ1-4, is DVKVTQSSRYLVKRTGEKVFLECVQDMDHENMFWYRQDPGLGLRLIYFSYDVKMKEKGDIPEGYSVSREKKERFSLILESASTNQTSMYLCASSLLRGTATNEKLFFGSGTQLSVL.